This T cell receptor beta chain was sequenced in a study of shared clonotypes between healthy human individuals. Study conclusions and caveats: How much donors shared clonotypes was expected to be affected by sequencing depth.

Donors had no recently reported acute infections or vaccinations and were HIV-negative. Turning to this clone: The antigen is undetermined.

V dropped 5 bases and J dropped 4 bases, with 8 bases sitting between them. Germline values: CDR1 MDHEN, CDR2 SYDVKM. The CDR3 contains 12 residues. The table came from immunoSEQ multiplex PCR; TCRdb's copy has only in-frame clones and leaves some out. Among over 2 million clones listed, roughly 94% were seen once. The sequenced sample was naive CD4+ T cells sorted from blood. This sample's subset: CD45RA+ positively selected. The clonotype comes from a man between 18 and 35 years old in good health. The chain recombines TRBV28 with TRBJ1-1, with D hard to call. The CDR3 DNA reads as TGTGCCAGCAGTCGGGTGCCCACTGAAGCTTTCTTT. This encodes CASSRVPTEAFF.